The clone carrying this T cell receptor beta chain came up many times. The target antigen is unknown. Genomic DNA, the template, was used for profiling of the TCR beta VDJ and CDR3. TCRdb recomputed calls from the reads with MiXCR, one row per CDR3 protein. Of 400,000 to 500,000 distinct CDR3 sequences listed, about two thirds are singletons. This specimen belongs to a study of CD8+CD57+ T cells in acquired aplastic anemia. Trimming took off 2 bases at V and 5 bases at J, with 13 bases between the two ends. The CDR3 is 16 residues long. CDR1 MNHEY and CDR2 SVGAGI come from the germline V gene. Overall study results and limits: The number of CD8+ CDR3 sequences shared by patients and controls was around 30.

This chain joins TRBV6-5 and TRBJ1-6, with D unclear. The sample was sorted CD4+, CD8+, or CD8+CD57+ T cells (not recorded which) from PBMCs. This receptor was obtained from a human donor in good health, serving as a control. Here the CDR3 reads CASSYGRVGNNSPLHF. As DNA, the CDR3 is TGTGCCAGCAGTTACGGACGGGTTGGGAATAATTCACCCCTCCACTTT.